The clone carrying this TCR beta chain came up once. Antigen: not known. The CDR3 is made up of 15 amino acids. Germline CDR1 reads SGHTA; CDR2 reads FQGTGA. Alongside a J-beta primer mix, a sample-barcoded 5' primer served in a second PCR lasting about 7 to 11 cycles. Every cDNA molecule bore a tag from a template-switch adaptor containing 12 random nucleotides. From the 5' RACE reads, TCRdb called clonotypes with MiXCR, one entry per CDR3 protein. Here the sample spans over 700,000 distinct CDR3 sequences, approximately 25% being singletons. This sample was taken from a study of blood T cells in healthy people across ages. Study findings and constraints: Since the PBMCs were unsorted, naive and antigen-experienced cells could not be conclusively compared. The study regarded diversity estimates from one million T cells as underestimates.

These records were also assigned to another study, of T cells of mothers and their children. This second study says: Across the analysis, no persistent microchimeric T cell clones were detected.

V gene TRBV7-3 combines with J gene TRBJ2-1; 12 bases are shared with TRBD1. With the DNA end fitting TRBJ2-5 better, the J assignment may be wrong. This TCR was sampled from a boy aged 5-17 years in good health. Sequences were obtained from blood. CDR3 amino acids: CASSPGTGGLGTQYF. In DNA form, the CDR3 reads TGTGCCAGCAGCCCCGGGACAGGGGGCTTAGGGACCCAGTACTTC.